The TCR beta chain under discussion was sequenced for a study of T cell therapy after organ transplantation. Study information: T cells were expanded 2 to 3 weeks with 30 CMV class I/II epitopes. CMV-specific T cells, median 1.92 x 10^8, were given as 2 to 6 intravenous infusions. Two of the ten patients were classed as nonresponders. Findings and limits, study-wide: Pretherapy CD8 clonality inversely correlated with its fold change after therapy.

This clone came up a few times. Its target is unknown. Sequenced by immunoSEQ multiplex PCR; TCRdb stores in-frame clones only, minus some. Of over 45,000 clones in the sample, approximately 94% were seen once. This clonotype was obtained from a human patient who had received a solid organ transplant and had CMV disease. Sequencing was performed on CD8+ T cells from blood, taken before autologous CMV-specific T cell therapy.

The DNA of the CDR3 is TGTGCCAGCAGCCCCGACAGGGTCAGGCAGCCCCAGCATTTT. Translating gives CASSPDRVRQPQHF. The V call is TRBV7-9, the J call TRBJ1-5; TRBD1 agrees at 7 bases. The CDR3 has 14 residues. Unmatched junction bases numbered 8, after V lost 5 bases and J lost 7 bases. Germline loops: CDR1 SEHNR, CDR2 FQNEAQ (reference sequence).